The 14 T cell receptor beta chains below come from one sample, sequenced in a study of blood T cell repertoires in COVID-19. The assay was immunoSEQ multiplex PCR, and TCRdb's table has in-frame clones only and misses some. The repertoire has 400,000 to 450,000 clones, approximately 90% of them found once; the top ten carry about 1.5%. The specimen sequenced was peripheral blood. Receptors originate from a woman aged 25 to 39 with active or convalescent COVID-19.

As concerns this clone: In the same sample, other DNA sequences code for this CDR3. This chain links TRBV5-1 with TRBJ2-1, with 8 nucleotides matching TRBD2. The germline V gene has CDR1 SGHRS and CDR2 YFSETQ. CDR3 length equals 16 residues. J lost 0 bases, V lost 0 bases, and 2 bases had no gene match. The CDR3 DNA sequence: TGCGCCAGCAGCTTGGTCGCGGGGGGCTCCTACAATGAGCAGTTCTTC. Its protein product is CASSLVAGGSYNEQFF.

The chain couples TRBV4-1 to TRBJ2-1, with D tentatively TRBD2 (6 bases). CDR1 and CDR2 (germline): MGHRA, YSYEKL. The CDR3 is 15 amino acids. The V and J ends lost 0 bases and 5 bases respectively, with 11 bases between them. In nucleotides, the CDR3 is TGCGCCAGCAGCCAAGAAAGGACTACAAACAATGAGCAGTTCTTC. Translation gives CASSQERTTNNEQFF.

CDR3 sequence reads: CATTEYYGYTF. The CDR3 coding sequence is TGTGCCACCACAGAGTACTATGGCTACACCTTC. This chain joins TRBV19 and TRBJ1-2, with D uncertain. The CDR3 loop spans 11 amino acids. The germline gives CDR1 LNHDA, CDR2 SQIVND (reference sequence). V was pared by 10 bases and J by 3 bases, with 9 bases between.

CDR3 sequence reads: CASRRTSGPNEQFF. The CDR3 nucleotides are TGTGCCAGCAGACGGACTAGCGGGCCCAATGAGCAGTTCTTC. V is TRBV6-5 and J is TRBJ2-1; 11 positions agree with TRBD2. The CDR3 runs to 14 residues. Germline lookup yields CDR1 MNHEY and CDR2 SVGAGI. After removal of 6 bases from V and 6 bases from J, the junction contained 4 bases not matched to a gene.

The chain employs TRBV9 and TRBJ2-3; a possible D gene is TRBD1 (6 bases). The length of the CDR3 is 16 residues. The germline V gene encodes CDR1 SGDLS and CDR2 YYNGEE. V lost 3 bases to trimming and J lost 0 bases, with 14 bases between them. CDR3 sequence (DNA): TGTGCCAGCAGCGCCCGACAGGACGCAAGCACAGATACGCAGTATTTT. Translated: CASSARQDASTDTQYF.

V gene TRBV29-1 combines with J gene TRBJ2-7; no clear D gene. There are 13 residues in the CDR3. CDR1 and CDR2 (germline): SQVTM, ANQGSEA. V lost 0 bases and J 2 bases, leaving 8 bases between the germline ends. The CDR3 sequence: CSVEDTQTYEQYF. As DNA, the CDR3 is TGCAGCGTTGAAGATACCCAGACCTACGAGCAGTACTTC.

This chain uses TRBV6-5 with TRBJ1-6; TRBD1 matches 8 bases. This CDR3 is built from 13 residues. V lost 10 bases, J lost 5 bases, and 4 bases stayed unmatched. The V gene's germline CDR1 is MNHEY and CDR2 SVGAGI. The CDR3 region has the DNA TGTGCCACGGCAGGGGGCAATAATTCACCCCTCCACTTT. Encoded protein: CATAGGNNSPLHF.

The chain couples TRBV5-1 to TRBJ2-7; 7 bases fit TRBD1. Unmatched junction bases numbered 2, after V lost 4 bases and J lost 1 base. Germline CDR1 is SGHRS and CDR2 is YFSETQ. The CDR3 loop spans 13 amino acids. CDR3 bases: TGCGCCAGCAGCGCGACAGGGTCCTACGAGCAGTACTTC. This translates into CASSATGSYEQYF.

The V and J genes are TRBV28 and TRBJ1-2; 7 bases line up with TRBD1. The ends lost 5 bases at V and 5 bases at J; junction bases unmatched: 11. From germline, CDR1 is MDHEN and CDR2 SYDVKM. This CDR3 has 15 residues. This chain's CDR3 is CASSPPTGMGYGYTF. As DNA, the CDR3 is TGTGCCAGCAGTCCACCGACAGGGATGGGGTATGGCTACACCTTC.

V and J are TRBV5-6 and TRBJ1-1; 7 bases are a match to TRBD1. This CDR3 is built from 15 residues. V dropped 4 bases and J dropped 1; count of bases not matched to a gene: 7. Germline lookup yields CDR1 SGHDT and CDR2 YYEEEE. The CDR3 region has the DNA TGTGCCAGCAGCCTAGAGACAGGGCCGAACACTGAAGCTTTCTTT. Its translation is CASSLETGPNTEAFF.

The chain employs TRBV2 and TRBJ2-3; perhaps TRBD2 as D (5 bases). The CDR3 loop spans 14 amino acids. The germline CDR1 and CDR2 sequences are SNHLY and FYNNEI. Trimming pared 4 bases from V and 5 bases from J, leaving 13 bases between. CDR3 coding DNA: TGTGCCAGCAGTGTGGGTCCGGGGATAGATACGCAGTATTTT. Its protein is CASSVGPGIDTQYF.

The J gene is TRBJ1-1, the V gene TRBV5-1; 7 positions match TRBD1. Germline loops: CDR1 SGHRS, CDR2 YFSETQ. The trim removed 5 bases at V and 0 bases at J, leaving 10 bases unmatched. The CDR3 extends over 16 amino acids. CDR3 in amino acids: CASRDTGVLMNTEAFF. CDR3 coding DNA: TGCGCCAGCAGGGATACAGGGGTCTTAATGAACACTGAAGCTTTCTTT.

The chain uses TRBV5-1 and TRBJ2-7; 7 nucleotides line up with TRBD1. The CDR3 is made up of 14 amino acids. Germline trimming cut 3 bases from V and 3 bases from J; bases unmatched to any gene: 6. Germline CDR1 reads SGHRS; CDR2 reads YFSETQ. The DNA for the CDR3 is TGCGCCAGCAGCTCGAGCCCAGGGGGCTACGAGCAGTACTTC. Translating gives CASSSSPGGYEQYF.

The chain is built from TRBV6-1 and TRBJ1-4; 10 nucleotides match TRBD1. CDR1 is MNHNS and CDR2 is SASEGT in the germline V gene. The CDR3 has 16 residues. Trimming took 3 bases from V and 8 from J; bases not matched to a gene: 9. CDR3 residues: CASSDRGTGALEKLFF. CDR3 in DNA: TGTGCCAGCAGTGATCGGGGGACAGGGGCCCTAGAAAAACTGTTTTTT.